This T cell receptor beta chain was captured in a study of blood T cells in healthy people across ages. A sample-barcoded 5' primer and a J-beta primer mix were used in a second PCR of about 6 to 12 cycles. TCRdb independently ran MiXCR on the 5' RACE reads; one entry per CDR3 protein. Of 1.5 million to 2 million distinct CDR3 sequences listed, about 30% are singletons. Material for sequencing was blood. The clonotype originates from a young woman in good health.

The CDR3 here is CASSPAVQYEQYF. In DNA form, the CDR3 reads TGTGCCAGCTCACCTGCCGTCCAGTACGAGCAGTACTTC. The chain combines TRBV18 with TRBJ2-7; unclear D gene. The CDR3 totals 13 residues. The germline gives CDR1 KGHSH, CDR2 LQKENI. The V and J ends lost 3 bases and 4 bases respectively, with 10 bases between them.